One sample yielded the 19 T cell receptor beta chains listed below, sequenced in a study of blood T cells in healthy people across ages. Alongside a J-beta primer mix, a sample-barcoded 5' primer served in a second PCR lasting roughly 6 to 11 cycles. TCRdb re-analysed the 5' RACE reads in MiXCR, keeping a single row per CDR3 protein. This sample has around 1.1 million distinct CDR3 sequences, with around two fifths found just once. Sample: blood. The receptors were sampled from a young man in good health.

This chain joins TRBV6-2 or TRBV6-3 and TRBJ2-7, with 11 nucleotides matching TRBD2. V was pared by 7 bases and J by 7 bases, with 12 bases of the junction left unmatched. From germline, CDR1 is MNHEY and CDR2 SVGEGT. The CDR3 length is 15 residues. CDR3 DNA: TGTGCCAGCACCATAGGGACTAGCGGACTCAATGAGCAGTACTTC. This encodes CASTIGTSGLNEQYF.

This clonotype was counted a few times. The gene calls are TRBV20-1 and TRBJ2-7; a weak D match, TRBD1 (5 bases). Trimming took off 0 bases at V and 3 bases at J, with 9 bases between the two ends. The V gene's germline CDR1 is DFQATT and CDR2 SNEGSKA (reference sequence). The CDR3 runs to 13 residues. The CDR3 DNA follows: TGCAGTGCTAGAGAGGACATACTCTACGAGCAGTACTTC. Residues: CSAREDILYEQYF.

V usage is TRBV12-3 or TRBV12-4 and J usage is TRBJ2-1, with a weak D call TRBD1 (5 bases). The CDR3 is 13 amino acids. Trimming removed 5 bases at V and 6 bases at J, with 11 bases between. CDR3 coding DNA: TGTGCCAGCAGTGTGATGCAGGGCAATGAGCAGTTCTTC. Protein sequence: CASSVMQGNEQFF.

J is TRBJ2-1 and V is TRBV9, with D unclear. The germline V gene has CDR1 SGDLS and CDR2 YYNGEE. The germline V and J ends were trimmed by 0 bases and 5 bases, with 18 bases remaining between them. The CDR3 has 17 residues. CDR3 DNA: TGTGCCAGCAGCGTAGACGGGCGGACGGGCCGTAACAATGAGCAGTTCTTC. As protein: CASSVDGRTGRNNEQFF.

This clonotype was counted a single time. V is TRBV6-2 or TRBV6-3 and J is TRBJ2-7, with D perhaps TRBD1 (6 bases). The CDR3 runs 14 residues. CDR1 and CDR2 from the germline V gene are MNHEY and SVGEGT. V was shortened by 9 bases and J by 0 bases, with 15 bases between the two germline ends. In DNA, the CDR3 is TGTGCCAGTCACAGGGAAGGGGACTCCTACGAGCAGTACTTC. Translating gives CASHREGDSYEQYF.

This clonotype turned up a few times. In nucleotides, the CDR3 is TGTGCCAGCAAGAACAGAAACAATTCACCCCTCCACTTT. Translating it yields CASKNRNNSPLHF. The chain has TRBV7-2 and TRBJ1-6, with no clear D. CDR1 and CDR2 (germline): SGHTA, FQGNSA. Trimming removed 7 bases from V and 7 bases from J, with 11 bases in between. There are 13 residues in the CDR3.

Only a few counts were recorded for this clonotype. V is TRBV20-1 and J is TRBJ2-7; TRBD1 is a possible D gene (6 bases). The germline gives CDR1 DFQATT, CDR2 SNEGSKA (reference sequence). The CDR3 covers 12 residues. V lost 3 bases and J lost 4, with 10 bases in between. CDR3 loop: CSARERGYEQYF. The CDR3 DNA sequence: TGCAGTGCTAGGGAGAGGGGGTACGAGCAGTACTTC.

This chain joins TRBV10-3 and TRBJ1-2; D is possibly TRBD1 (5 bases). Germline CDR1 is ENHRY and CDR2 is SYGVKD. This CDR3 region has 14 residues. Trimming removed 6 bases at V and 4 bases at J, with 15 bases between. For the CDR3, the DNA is TGTGCCATCAGCCCCCGTGACAGATTCTATGGCTACACCTTC. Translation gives CAISPRDRFYGYTF.

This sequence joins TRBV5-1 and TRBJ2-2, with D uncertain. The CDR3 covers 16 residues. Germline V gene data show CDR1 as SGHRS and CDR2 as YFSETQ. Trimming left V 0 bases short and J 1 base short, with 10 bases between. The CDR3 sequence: CASSLEAGGNTGELFF. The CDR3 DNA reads TGCGCCAGCAGCTTGGAAGCAGGTGGGAACACCGGGGAGCTGTTTTTT.

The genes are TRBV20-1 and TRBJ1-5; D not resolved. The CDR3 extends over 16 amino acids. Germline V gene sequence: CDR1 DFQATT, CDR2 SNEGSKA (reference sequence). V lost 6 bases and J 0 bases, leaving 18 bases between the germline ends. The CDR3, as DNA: TGCAGTGCCAGGAGGAGGCTGGACGGTAGCAATCAGCCCCAGCATTTT. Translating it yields CSARRRLDGSNQPQHF.

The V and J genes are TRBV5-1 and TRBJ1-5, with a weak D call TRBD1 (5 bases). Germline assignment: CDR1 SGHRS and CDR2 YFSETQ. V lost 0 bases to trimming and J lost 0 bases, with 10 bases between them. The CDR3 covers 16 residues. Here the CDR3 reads CASSLAPGNSNQPQHF. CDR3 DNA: TGCGCCAGCAGCTTGGCCCCAGGGAATAGCAATCAGCCCCAGCATTTT.

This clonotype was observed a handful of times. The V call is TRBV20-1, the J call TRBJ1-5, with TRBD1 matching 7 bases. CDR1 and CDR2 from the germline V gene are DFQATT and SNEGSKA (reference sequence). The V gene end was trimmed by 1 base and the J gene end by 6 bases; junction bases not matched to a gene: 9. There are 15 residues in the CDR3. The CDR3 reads CSARGTDRVAQPQHF. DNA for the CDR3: TGCAGTGCTAGAGGTACCGACAGGGTAGCTCAGCCCCAGCATTTT.

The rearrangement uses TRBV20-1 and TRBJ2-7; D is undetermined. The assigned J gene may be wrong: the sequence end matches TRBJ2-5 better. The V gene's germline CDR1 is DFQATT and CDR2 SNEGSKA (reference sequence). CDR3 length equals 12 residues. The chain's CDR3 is CSARRPEETQYF. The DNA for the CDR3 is TGCAGTGCTCGCAGACCAGAAGAGACCCAGTACTTC.

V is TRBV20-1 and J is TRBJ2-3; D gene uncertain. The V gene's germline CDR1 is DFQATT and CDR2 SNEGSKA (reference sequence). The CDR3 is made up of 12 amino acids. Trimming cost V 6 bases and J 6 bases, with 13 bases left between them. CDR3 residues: CSARSRRDTQYF. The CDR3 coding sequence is TGCAGTGCCAGAAGTCGTAGGGATACGCAGTATTTT.

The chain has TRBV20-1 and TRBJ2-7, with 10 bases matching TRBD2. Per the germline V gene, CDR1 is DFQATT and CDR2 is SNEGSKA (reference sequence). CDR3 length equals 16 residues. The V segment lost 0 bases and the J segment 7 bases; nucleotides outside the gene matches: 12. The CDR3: CSARDLLLAGAGEQYF. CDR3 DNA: TGCAGTGCTAGAGATCTCCTTCTAGCGGGGGCGGGTGAGCAGTACTTC.

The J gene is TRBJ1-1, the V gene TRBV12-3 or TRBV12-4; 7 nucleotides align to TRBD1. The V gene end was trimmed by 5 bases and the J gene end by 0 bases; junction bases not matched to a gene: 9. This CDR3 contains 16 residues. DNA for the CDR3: TGTGCCAGCAGTCCTCGACAGGGATATTTGAACACTGAAGCTTTCTTT. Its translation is CASSPRQGYLNTEAFF.

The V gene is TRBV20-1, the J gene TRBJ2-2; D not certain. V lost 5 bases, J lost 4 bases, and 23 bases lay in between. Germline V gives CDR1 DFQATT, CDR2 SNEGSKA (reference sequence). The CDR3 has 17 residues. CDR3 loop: CSAPRPGGAKSTGELFF. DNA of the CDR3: TGCAGTGCTCCCCGGCCCGGTGGAGCTAAGAGCACCGGGGAGCTGTTTTTT.

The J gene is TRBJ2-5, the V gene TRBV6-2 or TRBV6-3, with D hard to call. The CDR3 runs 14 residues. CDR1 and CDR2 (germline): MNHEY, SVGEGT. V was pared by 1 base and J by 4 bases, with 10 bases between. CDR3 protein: CASSYLRVGETQYF. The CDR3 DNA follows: TGTGCCAGCAGTTACTTAAGGGTGGGAGAGACCCAGTACTTC.

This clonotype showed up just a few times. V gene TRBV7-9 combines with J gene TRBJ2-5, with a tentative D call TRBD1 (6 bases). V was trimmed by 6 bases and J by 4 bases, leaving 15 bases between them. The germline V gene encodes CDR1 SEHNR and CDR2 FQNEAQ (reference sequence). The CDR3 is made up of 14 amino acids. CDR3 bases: TGTGCCAGCAGTGATACAGGGTCGGGAGAGACCCAGTACTTC. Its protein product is CASSDTGSGETQYF.